This T cell receptor beta chain was identified during a study of metastatic and nonmetastatic thyroid tumors (dated by TCRdb to 2019 to 2021). For context, the study as a whole: For patients with malignant and with benign thyroid disease, the researchers compared repertoires between peripheral blood samples and tumor or nodule tissue samples.

On this clone itself: Its antigen target is currently unknown. Per-base quality was not reported, and no clone a single base away is much larger than it.

None of the patients had been given any treatment before thyroid surgery. Using T-cell receptor beta sequencing, the researchers looked back retrospectively at clinical samples from patients, gathered between the early 2010s and the late 2010s. Library preparation employed PCR. Data came from an Illumina HiSeq 4000. The TCR beta-chain CDR3 region of each patient was profiled by high-throughput sequencing. Per the authors' processing: Drawing on CDR3 differences between clinicopathological groups, the researchers built a classifier meant to tell apart patients with distant-metastatic papillary thyroid cancer. Repertoire diversity was assessed with the Shannon index, and tumor-blood repertoire similarity with the Morisita-Horn index. TCRdb reprocessed the public reads (quality trimming at Q25 with fastp, clone calling with MiXCR) and kept in-frame beta chains. The authors' filters were not applied to this entry. For this sample there are approximately 26,000 clones; under 15% appear just once. The ten largest clones add up to roughly 5% of the sample.

V is pared back by 8 bases and J by 2 bases, with 18 bases lying between the germline termini. Via the germline V gene, CDR1 is SGHAT and CDR2 FQNNGV. From its cysteine to its phenylalanine, the CDR3 spans 15 amino acids. The sequence is cut down to CDR3 DNA, 45 bases in frame from base 1. Overall study results and their limits: In both blood and tumor samples, malignant tumors were reported to have significantly higher TCR beta diversity than benign nodules.

Source material: blood. The receptor comes from a female donor with papillary thyroid cancer or a benign thyroid nodule (not recorded which). Some clones in this sample may be carry-over from other donors' samples. This sequence uses TRBV11-2 and TRBJ1-2, and perhaps TRBD1 as D gene, on 6 matching bases. Read as DNA, the sequence is TGTGCCAGCCGCGAGGGGGGCGCAAGAAACTATGGCTACACCTTC. It translates as CASREGGARNYGYTF.